This TCR beta chain was recovered during a study of regulatory T cells in long-lasting Graves disease. Study at large: The term persistent Graves' disease signified upward of 5 years on antithyroid drugs with positive TSH receptor antibodies.

Library construction for TCR beta used iRepertoire HTBI primers and Arm-PCR of CDR3 regions. Original processing notes: Looking across samples, the authors found some 67 TRBV and 14 to 15 TRBJ segments. TCRdb re-called the multiplex PCR reads through MiXCR, storing one row per CDR3 protein. The V and J calls, along with clone size, are taken from TCRdb and not from the paper's own processing. The sample carries 500,000 to 700,000 distinct CDR3 sequences, about 30% recorded once. Time point given: persistent/refractory GD, antithyroid drugs over 5 years with positive TRAb. The TCR library was made from RNA extracted from PBMCs. The collection involved drawing approximately 9 milliliters of peripheral blood into EDTA tubes. The study's findings and limits: Newly diagnosed disease favored TRBV20-1 and TRBJ2-1 over persistent disease.

In this sample, this clonotype turned up once. Its antigen remains unidentified. Germline and junction disagree at one end, which may indicate a read error. Germline CDR1 is SGHRS and CDR2 is YFSETQ. The CDR3 covers 14 residues. The TCR sequence derives from a female donor with Graves disease. The sample consisted of peripheral blood mononuclear cells (PBMCs), taken when the disease was refractory, from a patient treated with antithyroid drugs. The V gene is TRBV5-1, the J gene TRBJ2-7; a possible D gene is TRBD1 (5 bases). The CDR3 loop is CASSLWQGSYEQYF. The CDR3 DNA sequence: TGTGCCAGCAGCTTGTGGCAGGGATCCTACGAGCAGTACTTC. Looking up the rest from reference TRBV5-1 and TRBJ2-7 gives the full variable domain: KAGVTQTPRYLIKTRGQQVTLSCSPISGHRSVSWYQQTPGQGLQFLFEYFSETQRNKGNFPGRFSGRQFSNSRSEMNVSTLELGDSALYLCASSLWQGSYEQYFGPGTRLTVT.